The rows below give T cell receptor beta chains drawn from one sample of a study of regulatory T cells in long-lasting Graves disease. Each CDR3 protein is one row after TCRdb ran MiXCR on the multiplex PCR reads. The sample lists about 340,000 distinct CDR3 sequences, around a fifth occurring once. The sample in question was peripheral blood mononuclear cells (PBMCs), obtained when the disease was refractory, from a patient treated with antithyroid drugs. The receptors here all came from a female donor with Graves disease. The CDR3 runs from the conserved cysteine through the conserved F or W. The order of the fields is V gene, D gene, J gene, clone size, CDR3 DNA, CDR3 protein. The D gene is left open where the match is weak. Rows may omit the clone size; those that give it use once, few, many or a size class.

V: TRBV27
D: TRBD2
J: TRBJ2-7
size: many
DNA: TGTGCCAGCAGTTTCGGAGTACTAGCGGGAGGCGAGCAGTACTTC
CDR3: CASSFGVLAGGEQYF

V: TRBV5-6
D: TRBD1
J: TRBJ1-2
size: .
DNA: TGTGCCAGCAGCTTGGTCAGGGGGCTATGGGTCTATGGCTACACCTTC
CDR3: CASSLVRGLWVYGYTF

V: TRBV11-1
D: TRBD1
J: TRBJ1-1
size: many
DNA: TGTGCCAGCAGCTACCCGACAGGGGCGCCGAACACTGAAGCTTTCTTT
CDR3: CASSYPTGAPNTEAFF

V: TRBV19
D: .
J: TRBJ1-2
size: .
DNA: TGTGCCAGTAGTAATCTTAACTATGGCTACACCTTC
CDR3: CASSNLNYGYTF

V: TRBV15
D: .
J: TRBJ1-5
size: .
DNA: TGTGCCACCAGCAGATACCCTGGGGGTCAGCATTTT
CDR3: CATSRYPGGQHF

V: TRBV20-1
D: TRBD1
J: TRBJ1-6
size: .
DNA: TGCAGTGTCCGGACAGGGAATTCACCCCTCCACTTT
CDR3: CSVRTGNSPLHF

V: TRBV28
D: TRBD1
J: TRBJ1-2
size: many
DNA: TGTGCCAGCAGTTCCCCGCGACCGACAGGGGCCTATGGCTACACCTTC
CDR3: CASSSPRPTGAYGYTF

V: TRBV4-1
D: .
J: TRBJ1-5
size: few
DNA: TGCGCCAGCAGCCAACCAGGGGCAAATCAGCCCCAGCATTTT
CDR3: CASSQPGANQPQHF

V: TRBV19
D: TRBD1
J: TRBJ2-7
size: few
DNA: TGTGCCAGTAGTAAGGGGACAGGCACCTACGAGCAGTACTTC
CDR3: CASSKGTGTYEQYF

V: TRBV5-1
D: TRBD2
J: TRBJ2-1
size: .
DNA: TGCGCCAGCAGCTTGGGGAGACTAGCGGGTGGCCGGAATGAGCAGTTCTTC
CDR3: CASSLGRLAGGRNEQFF

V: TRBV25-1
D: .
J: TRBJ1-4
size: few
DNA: TGTGCCAGCAGTGAATATGTGGGGCTCAAAAGGGGAACTAATGAAAAACTGTTTTTT
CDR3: CASSEYVGLKRGTNEKLFF

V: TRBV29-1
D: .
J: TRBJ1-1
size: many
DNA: TGCAGCGGGGCGGGTTCCAGGGGCACTGAAGCTTTCTTT
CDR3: CSGAGSRGTEAFF

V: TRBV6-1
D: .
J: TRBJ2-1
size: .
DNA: TGTGCCAGCAGTGAACTAGCCCCGTGGGAGTACAATGAGCAGTTCTTC
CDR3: CASSELAPWEYNEQFF

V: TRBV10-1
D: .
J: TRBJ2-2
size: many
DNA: TGCGCCAGCAGTGGTAGCAGATACACCGGGGAGCTGTTTTTT
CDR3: CASSGSRYTGELFF

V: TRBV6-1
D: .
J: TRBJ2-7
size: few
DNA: TGTGCCAGCAGTGATTTCGAGCAGTACTTC
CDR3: CASSDFEQYF

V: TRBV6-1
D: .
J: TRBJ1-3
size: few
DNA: TGTGCCAGCAGTGTTGACTTCCTAGAGCGTGGAAACACCATATATTTT
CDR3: CASSVDFLERGNTIYF

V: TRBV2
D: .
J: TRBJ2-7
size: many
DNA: TGTGCCAGCAGTGTAGAGTACGAGCAGTACTTC
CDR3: CASSVEYEQYF

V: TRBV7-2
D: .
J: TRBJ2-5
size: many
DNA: TGTGCCAGCAGCTTCACGACACAAGAGACCCAGTACTTC
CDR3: CASSFTTQETQYF

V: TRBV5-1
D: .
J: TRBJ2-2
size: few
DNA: TGCGCCAGCAGCTTGACGGGGTCGGTAACCGGGGAGCTGTTTTTT
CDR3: CASSLTGSVTGELFF

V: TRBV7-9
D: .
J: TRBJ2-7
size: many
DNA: TGTGCCAGCAGCTTAGAGGGGGGGGCCGTCCTACGCCAGTACTTC
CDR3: CASSLEGGAVLRQYF

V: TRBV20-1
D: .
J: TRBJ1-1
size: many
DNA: TGCAGTGCTAGAGGACAGGTCAGTGAAGCTTTCTTT
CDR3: CSARGQVSEAFF

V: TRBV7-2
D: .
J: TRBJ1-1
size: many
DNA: TGTGCCAGCAGACAACAGGGCACTGAAGCTTTCTTT
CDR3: CASRQQGTEAFF

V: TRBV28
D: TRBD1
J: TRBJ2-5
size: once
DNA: TGTGCCAGCAGGGCCGGGACAGCCAAAGAGACCCAGTACTTC
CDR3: CASRAGTAKETQYF

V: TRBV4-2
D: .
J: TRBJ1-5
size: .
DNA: TGTGCCAGCAGCCAAGTAGTAGGGAAGGACCAGCCCCAGCATTTT
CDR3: CASSQVVGKDQPQHF

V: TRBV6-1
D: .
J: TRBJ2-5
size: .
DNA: TGTGCCAGCAGCCACGGGGGAGGTGAAGAGGCCCAGTACTTC
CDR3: CASSHGGGEEAQYF